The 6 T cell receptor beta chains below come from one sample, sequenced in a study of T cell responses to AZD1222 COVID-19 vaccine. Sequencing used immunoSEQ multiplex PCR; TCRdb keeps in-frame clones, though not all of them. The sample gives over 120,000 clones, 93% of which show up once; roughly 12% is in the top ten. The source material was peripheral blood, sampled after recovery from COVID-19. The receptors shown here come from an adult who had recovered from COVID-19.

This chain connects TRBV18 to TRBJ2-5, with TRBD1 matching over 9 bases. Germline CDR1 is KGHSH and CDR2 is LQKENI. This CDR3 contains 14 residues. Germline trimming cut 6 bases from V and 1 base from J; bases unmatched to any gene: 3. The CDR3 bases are TGTGCCAGCTCCCTGGACAGGGGCCAAGAGACCCAGTACTTC. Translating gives CASSLDRGQETQYF. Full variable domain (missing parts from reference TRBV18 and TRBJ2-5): NAGVMQNPRHLVRRRGQEARLRCSPMKGHSHVYWYRQLPEEGLKFMVYLQKENIIDESGMPKERFSAEFPKEGPSILRIQQVVRGDSAAYFCASSLDRGQETQYFGPGTRLLVL.

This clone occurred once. The CDR3 protein is CASSPLSNYGYTF. CDR3 in DNA: TGCGCCAGCAGCCCTCTCAGCAACTATGGCTACACCTTC. This sequence joins TRBV4-1 and TRBJ1-2; no reliable D call. Germline CDR1 is MGHRA and CDR2 is YSYEKL. The CDR3 is made up of 13 amino acids. Trimming removed 4 bases from V and 2 bases from J, with 8 bases in between.

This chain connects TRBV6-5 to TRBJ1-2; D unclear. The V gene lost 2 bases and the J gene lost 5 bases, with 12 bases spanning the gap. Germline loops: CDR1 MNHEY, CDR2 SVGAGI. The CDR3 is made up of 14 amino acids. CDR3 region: CASSYKGRVYGYTF. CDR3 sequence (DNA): TGTGCCAGCAGTTACAAAGGGAGGGTATATGGCTACACCTTC.

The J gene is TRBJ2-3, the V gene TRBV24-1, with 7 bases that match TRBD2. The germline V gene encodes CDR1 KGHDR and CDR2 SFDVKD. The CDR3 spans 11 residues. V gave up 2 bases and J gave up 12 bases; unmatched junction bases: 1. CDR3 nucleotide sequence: TGTGCCACCAGTGATTGGGGGGGACAGTATTTT. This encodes CATSDWGGQYF.

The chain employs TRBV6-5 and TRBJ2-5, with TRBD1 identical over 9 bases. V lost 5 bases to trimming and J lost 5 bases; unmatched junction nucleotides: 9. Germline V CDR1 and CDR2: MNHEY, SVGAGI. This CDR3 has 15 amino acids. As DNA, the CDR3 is TGTGCCAGCAGTCTAGCCGGGACAGGGATGGAGACCCAGTACTTC. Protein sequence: CASSLAGTGMETQYF.

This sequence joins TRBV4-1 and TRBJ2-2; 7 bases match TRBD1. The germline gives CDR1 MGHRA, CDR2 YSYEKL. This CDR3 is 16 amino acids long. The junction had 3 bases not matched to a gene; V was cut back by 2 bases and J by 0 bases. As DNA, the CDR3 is TGCGCCAGCAGCCAAATAGGACAGGCGAACACCGGGGAGCTGTTTTTT. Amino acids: CASSQIGQANTGELFF.